The T cell receptor beta chain described here comes from a study of T cell responses to AZD1222 COVID-19 vaccine. The CDR3 loop spans 17 amino acids. V was clipped by 2 bases and J by 8 bases; unmatched bases: 12. CDR1 MNHNS and CDR2 SASEGT come from the germline V gene. For this clone: Its specificity is unknown.

Whole-study results and caveats: The study identified only 6 or 7 AZD1222 recipients as seropositive at baseline. White British donors predominated, females outnumbered males, and clonal diversity was possibly underestimated. No repertoire was sampled before or during the peak T cell response, only after it. Spike was spanned by vaccine-associated CD4 TCRs, with dominance at 160-218 and 743-854.

The data were produced by immunoSEQ multiplex PCR, yet TCRdb's version contains in-frame clones alone and is incomplete. The sample carries around 160,000 clones, around 83% recorded once. This chain links TRBV6-1 with TRBJ2-1; 10 positions match TRBD2. The receptor was isolated from an adult in good health. The sequencing used peripheral blood, collected on day 0 of MenACWY control vaccination. The DNA of the CDR3 is TGTGCCAGCAGTGAAAAACGGCTAGCGGGGGCCGGGGATGAGCAGTTCTTC. Protein: CASSEKRLAGAGDEQFF.